A single sample gave rise to the 19 T cell receptor beta chains below, sequenced in a study of blood T cell repertoires in COVID-19. Repertoires were generated with immunoSEQ multiplex PCR, while TCRdb's copy carries only in-frame clones and drops some. The sample lists about 200,000 clones, approximately 90% occurring once. Specimen: peripheral blood. These receptors were collected from a man aged 50 or older with acute or convalescent COVID-19.

This clone was found a few times. The gene calls are TRBV27 and TRBJ1-1; the match to TRBD1 covers 7 bases. Germline V CDR1 and CDR2: MNHEY, SMNVEV (reference sequence). V lost 6 bases to trimming and J lost 1 base; unmatched junction nucleotides: 2. CDR3 length: 13 amino acids. The CDR3 nucleotides read TGTGCCAGCAGGAGACAGGGGAACACTGAAGCTTTCTTT. The encoded protein is CASRRQGNTEAFF.

The chain employs TRBV19 and TRBJ1-1; D call uncertain. The ends were cut back, 11 bases at V and 4 bases at J, with 14 bases in the middle. The CDR3 runs to 12 residues. Germline-derived CDR1 and CDR2 are LNHDA and SQIVND (reference sequence). The CDR3 reads CAATDPGTEAFF. The CDR3 DNA follows: TGTGCCGCTACCGACCCGGGCACTGAAGCTTTCTTT.

This sequence joins TRBV5-1 and TRBJ2-7; a weak D match, TRBD2 (6 bases). V was shortened by 7 bases and J by 5 bases, with 19 bases between the two germline ends. Germline V CDR1 and CDR2: SGHRS, YFSETQ. The CDR3 contains 14 residues. This CDR3 is CASFKGQGGDEQYF. The CDR3 coding sequence is TGCGCCAGCTTCAAGGGCCAGGGAGGCGACGAGCAGTACTTC. The complete variable domain, with remaining parts taken from reference TRBV5-1 and TRBJ2-7, reads KAGVTQTPRYLIKTRGQQVTLSCSPISGHRSVSWYQQTPGQGLQFLFEYFSETQRNKGNFPGRFSGRQFSNSRSEMNVSTLELGDSALYLCASFKGQGGDEQYFGPGTRLTVT.

This chain links TRBV6-2 or TRBV6-3 with TRBJ2-7; 7 bases agree with TRBD1. CDR1 is MNHEY and CDR2 is SVGEGT in the germline V gene. The CDR3 is 17 residues long. V lost 2 bases to trimming and J lost 1 base; unmatched junction nucleotides: 11. The CDR3: CASSYPMGQILSYEQYF. As DNA, the CDR3 is TGTGCCAGCAGTTACCCGATGGGACAGATTCTTTCCTACGAGCAGTACTTC.

The rearrangement links TRBV6-4 to TRBJ1-2; 9 nucleotides agree with TRBD1. This CDR3 comprises 15 residues. CDR1 and CDR2 from the germline V gene are MRHNA and SNTAGT. Trimming cost V 2 bases and J 7 bases; bases outside gene matches: 8. For the CDR3, the DNA is TGTGCCAGCAGTGACACCGGGACAGGGAAAAGTGGCTACACCTTC. As protein: CASSDTGTGKSGYTF.

This chain connects TRBV7-9 to TRBJ1-4; the match to TRBD1 covers 7 bases. Germline V gene data show CDR1 as SEHNR and CDR2 as FQNEAQ (reference sequence). Unmatched junction bases numbered 4, after V lost 0 bases and J lost 6 bases. There are 15 residues in the CDR3. The CDR3 sequence: CASSLAMGQHEKLFF. The CDR3 DNA follows: TGTGCCAGCAGCTTAGCGATGGGACAGCATGAAAAACTGTTTTTT.

J is TRBJ2-5 and V is TRBV6-5, with D possibly TRBD2 on 5 matching bases. V was trimmed by 10 bases and J by 5 bases, leaving 14 bases between them. The CDR3 runs 12 residues. The germline V gene encodes CDR1 MNHEY and CDR2 SVGAGI. CDR3 region: CATREHGETQYF. The CDR3 nucleotides read TGTGCCACCCGGGAACACGGGGAGACCCAGTACTTC.

V and J are TRBV5-1 and TRBJ2-5; D may be TRBD1 (5 bases). The CDR3 consists of 16 residues. V was cut by 4 bases and J by 0 bases, with 16 bases left in between. Germline V gives CDR1 SGHRS, CDR2 YFSETQ. CDR3 DNA: TGCGCCAGCAGCCCTGGGGCCCTAACGTACCAAGAGACCCAGTACTTC. Amino acid sequence: CASSPGALTYQETQYF.

The chain employs TRBV5-6 and TRBJ1-2, with 12 bases identical to TRBD1. The germline V gene encodes CDR1 SGHDT and CDR2 YYEEEE. V gave up 4 bases and J gave up 5 bases; unmatched junction bases: 6. There are 15 residues in the CDR3. The CDR3 region has the DNA TGTGCCAGCAGCCCCGGGACAGGGGGCGCGTATGGCTACACCTTC. Its protein product is CASSPGTGGAYGYTF.

The genes are TRBV6-5 and TRBJ1-1, with D perhaps matching TRBD1 (6 bases). The germline V gene has CDR1 MNHEY and CDR2 SVGAGI. V lost 6 bases, J lost 6 bases, and 11 bases lay in between. There are 12 residues in the CDR3. The CDR3 sequence: CASSRGRSEAFF. CDR3 bases: TGTGCCAGCAGCAGGGGCCGGTCTGAAGCTTTCTTT.

In this sample, this clone turned up once. This chain uses TRBV3-1 (or the pseudogene TRBV3-2) with TRBJ2-1; 12 bases match TRBD2. V was pared by 2 bases and J by 10 bases, with 6 bases of the junction left unmatched. The CDR3 totals 15 residues. The germline gives CDR1 LGHDT, CDR2 YNNKEL (reference sequence). For the CDR3, the DNA is TGTGCCAGCAGCCAATCGACTAGCGGGGGACGGGAGCAGTTCTTC. This encodes CASSQSTSGGREQFF.

This clone was observed a handful of times. The rearrangement links TRBV7-7 to TRBJ2-5; possible D gene TRBD1, 5 bases. Germline loops: CDR1 SSHAT, CDR2 FNYEAQ (reference sequence). The CDR3 contains 13 residues. V shed 2 bases and J shed 4 bases, with 8 bases lying between them. DNA for the CDR3: TGTGCCAGCAGCTTAAGCCAGGGAGAGACCCAGTACTTC. It encodes CASSLSQGETQYF.

V gene TRBV7-6 combines with J gene TRBJ2-7; 10 bases line up with TRBD1. J lost 0 bases, V lost 4 bases, and 9 bases had no gene match. This CDR3 has 17 amino acids. Germline CDR1 SGHVS, CDR2 FNYEAQ. Here the CDR3 reads CASSSSGDRGASYEQYF. In DNA, the CDR3 is TGTGCCAGCAGCTCTAGTGGGGACAGGGGTGCCTCCTACGAGCAGTACTTC.

J is TRBJ2-5 and V is TRBV12-3 or TRBV12-4; tentatively, D is TRBD2 (5 bases). The CDR3 sequence is 13 residues long. Between the trimmed V and J ends, which lost 8 bases and 4 bases, there was a span of 14 bases. Written as DNA, the CDR3 is TGTGCCAGCGGCCTTCGAGGGATAGAGACCCAGTACTTC. It yields the protein CASGLRGIETQYF.

This chain connects TRBV6-6 to TRBJ2-3; 10 bases agree with TRBD2. The CDR3 consists of 15 residues. V dropped 2 bases and J dropped 2; count of bases not matched to a gene: 1. Germline V gene lookup returns CDR1 MNHNY and CDR2 SVGAGI (reference sequence). Here the CDR3 DNA reads TGTGCCAGCAGTTACGGGACTAGCGTCACAGATACGCAGTATTTT. Protein product: CASSYGTSVTDTQYF.

This chain joins TRBV9 and TRBJ1-2, with no clear D. CDR3 length: 13 residues. V lost 3 bases and J 4 bases, leaving 10 bases between the germline ends. CDR1 and CDR2 from the germline V gene are SGDLS and YYNGEE. The CDR3 here is CASSGGSRYGYTF. The CDR3 coding sequence is TGTGCCAGCAGCGGAGGCAGTCGCTATGGCTACACCTTC. Full variable domain (missing parts from reference TRBV9 and TRBJ1-2): DSGVTQTPKHLITATGQRVTLRCSPRSGDLSVYWYQQSLDQGLQFLIQYYNGEERAKGNILERFSAQQFPDLHSELNLSSLELGDSALYFCASSGGSRYGYTFGSGTRLTVV.

This chain links TRBV7-9 with TRBJ2-1; a weak D match, TRBD2 (6 bases). CDR1 is SEHNR, CDR2 FQNEAQ, per germline (reference sequence). This CDR3 comprises 14 residues. V lost 4 bases, J lost 8 bases, and 15 bases lay in between. The CDR3 here is CASSSAGGVDEQFF. Here the CDR3 DNA reads TGTGCCAGCAGCTCGGCAGGAGGGGTGGATGAGCAGTTCTTC.

This clone was found once. V usage is TRBV5-1 and J usage is TRBJ1-1; TRBD1 agrees at 8 bases. This CDR3 region has 15 residues. V was clipped by 4 bases and J by 0 bases; unmatched bases: 5. CDR1 and CDR2 (germline): SGHRS, YFSETQ. In nucleotides, the CDR3 is TGCGCCAGCAGCGGACAGGGACAATTGAACACTGAAGCTTTCTTT. Translating gives CASSGQGQLNTEAFF. Full variable domain (missing parts from reference TRBV5-1 and TRBJ1-1): KAGVTQTPRYLIKTRGQQVTLSCSPISGHRSVSWYQQTPGQGLQFLFEYFSETQRNKGNFPGRFSGRQFSNSRSEMNVSTLELGDSALYLCASSGQGQLNTEAFFGQGTRLTVV.

This chain connects TRBV15 to TRBJ1-2; D is perhaps TRBD1 (6 bases). The CDR3 extends over 15 amino acids. With 0 bases removed from V and 8 bases from J, the gap between germline ends came to 16 bases. Looked up from germline, CDR1 is LNHNV and CDR2 is YYDKDF (reference sequence). CDR3 sequence: CATSRDMAGGEGYTF. CDR3 coding DNA: TGTGCCACCAGCAGAGATATGGCGGGGGGCGAAGGCTACACCTTC. Combining the CDR3 with reference TRBV15 and TRBJ1-2 gives the whole variable domain DAMVIQNPRYQVTQFGKPVTLSCSQTLNHNVMYWYQQKSSQAPKLLFHYYDKDFNNEADTPDNFQSRRPNTSFCFLDIRSPGLGDTAMYLCATSRDMAGGEGYTFGSGTRLTVV.